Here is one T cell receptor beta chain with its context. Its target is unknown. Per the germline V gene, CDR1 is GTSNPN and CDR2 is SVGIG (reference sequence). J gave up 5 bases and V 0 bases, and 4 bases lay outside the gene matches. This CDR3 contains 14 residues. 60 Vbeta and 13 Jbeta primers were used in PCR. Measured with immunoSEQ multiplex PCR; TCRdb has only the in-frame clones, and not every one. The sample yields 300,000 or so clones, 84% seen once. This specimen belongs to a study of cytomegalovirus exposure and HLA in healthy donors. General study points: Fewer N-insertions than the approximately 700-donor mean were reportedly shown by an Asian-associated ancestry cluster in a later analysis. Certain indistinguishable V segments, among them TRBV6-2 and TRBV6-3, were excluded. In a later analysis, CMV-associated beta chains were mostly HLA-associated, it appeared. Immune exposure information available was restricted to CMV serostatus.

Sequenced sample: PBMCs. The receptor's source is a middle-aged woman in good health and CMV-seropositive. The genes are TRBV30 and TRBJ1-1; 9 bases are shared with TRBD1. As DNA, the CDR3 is TGTGCCTGGAGTGTGACAGGGGGACGTACTGAAGCTTTCTTT. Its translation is CAWSVTGGRTEAFF.